The present entry profiles one T cell receptor beta chain with its context. The source of the sample is a study of T-cell memory formation after mild COVID-19. Germline values: CDR1 SEHNR, CDR2 FQNEAQ (reference sequence). Trimming pared 5 bases from V and 7 bases from J, leaving 15 bases between. The CDR3 is 15 amino acids. TCRdb reprocessed the 5' RACE reads with MiXCR, giving one entry per CDR3 protein. Of over 300,000 distinct CDR3 sequences detected, 20% to 25% appear once; the ten largest clones hold 21%. The rearrangement uses TRBV7-9 and TRBJ1-6, with TRBD1 as a possible D gene (6 bases). The TCR was taken from a young man who had mild COVID-19 (a few samples of this study predate the infection). Cell type and time point are not known. Source material: PBMCs or a T cell subset sorted from them (not recorded which). The CDR3 DNA follows: TGTGCCAGCAGCCTATTGTCCAGGGGCAATTCACCCCTCCACTTT. Its protein product is CASSLLSRGNSPLHF.